This T cell receptor (beta chain) was recorded in a study of T-cell reconstitution after alpha-beta-depleted transplantation in children. This CDR3 comprises 16 residues. CDR1 MGHDK and CDR2 SYGVNS come from the germline V gene. V lost 3 bases to trimming and J lost 2 bases, with 15 bases between them. Findings of the study overall: After transplant, at about two months, alpha-beta T cells were reportedly derived from several hundred expanded graft clones. Newly produced T cells mostly provided counts and TCRbeta diversity after one year, as hyperexpanded clones declined.

With regard to this clonotype: Its antigen is unidentified.

Unique molecular identifiers were used to barcode this TCRbeta library. A single record per CDR3 protein comes from TCRdb applying MiXCR to the PCR reads. The sample holds about a million distinct CDR3 sequences, 25% to 35% seen once. The receptor's source is a boy under two years old who had a stem cell transplant for SCID, so the T cells may come from the graft donor. V is TRBV25-1 and J is TRBJ2-3; the D gene is possibly TRBD2 (6 bases). Specimen: PBMCs, mostly from graft donor cells, collected 360 days after TCRalphabeta/CD19-depleted stem cell transplant. CDR3 protein: CASSEGRLGVTDTQYF. The DNA of the CDR3 is TGTGCCAGCAGTGAGGGGAGGTTAGGCGTCACAGATACGCAGTATTTT.